This entry lists 13 T cell receptor beta chains sequenced from one sample in a study of cytomegalovirus exposure and HLA in healthy donors. The PCR used 60 Vbeta and 13 Jbeta primers. The repertoire was sequenced with immunoSEQ multiplex PCR; TCRdb's copy has only in-frame clones and lacks some. The sample consists of some 120,000 clones, roughly 69% of them appearing once. Source material: PBMCs. These TCRs come from a human donor in good health.

This rearrangement joins TRBV7-8 to TRBJ2-5, with unresolved D. Germline V gene data show CDR1 as SGHVS and CDR2 as FQNEAQ. V lost 4 bases and J lost 1, with 10 bases in between. The CDR3 consists of 14 residues. As DNA, the CDR3 is TGTGCCAGCAGCTCCGTCCGGGTCCAAGAGACCCAGTACTTC. Protein product: CASSSVRVQETQYF.

The chain uses TRBV4-3 and TRBJ1-2, with D unclear. V gave up 0 bases and J gave up 5 bases, with 7 bases separating them. Germline loops: CDR1 LGHNA, CDR2 YSLEER. The CDR3 consists of 13 residues. CDR3 region: CASSQEPEYGYTF. The CDR3 DNA is TGCGCCAGCAGCCAAGAGCCAGAATATGGCTACACCTTC.

As to this clone: A read error may account for a junction end that differs from germline. The sample has other DNA sequences that encode this CDR3 too. This rearrangement joins TRBV27 to TRBJ1-5; tentative D call: TRBD1 (5 bases). This CDR3 comprises 16 residues. The V gene's germline CDR1 is MNHEY and CDR2 SMNVEV (reference sequence). Written as DNA, the CDR3 is TGTGCCAGCAGCCCTTACCGCCAGGGAGGTTATCAGCCTCAGCATTTT. Residues: CASSPYRQGGYQPQHF.

The chain couples TRBV25-1 to TRBJ2-5, with TRBD1 matching 8 bases. Germline trimming cut 2 bases from V and 6 bases from J; bases unmatched to any gene: 11. The CDR3 consists of 16 residues. Germline CDR1 is MGHDK and CDR2 is SYGVNS. CDR3 protein: CASSEAMAQGAKTQYF. CDR3 nucleotide sequence: TGTGCCAGCAGTGAAGCTATGGCCCAGGGGGCCAAGACCCAGTACTTC.

This chain joins TRBV27 and TRBJ1-5; 9 positions match TRBD1. The CDR3 runs to 17 residues. V lost 0 bases to trimming and J lost 6 bases; unmatched junction nucleotides: 9. CDR1 and CDR2 from the germline V gene are MNHEY and SMNVEV (reference sequence). Written as DNA, the CDR3 is TGTGCCAGCAGTTTATCGGTCCGTACAGGGGGCGGTCAGCCCCAGCATTTT. Translation: CASSLSVRTGGGQPQHF.

On this clone itself: The sample contains more than one DNA sequence encoding this CDR3. The chain uses TRBV5-4 and TRBJ1-4; D ambiguous. CDR3 length equals 15 residues. Trimming stripped 4 bases from V and 6 bases from J, with 16 bases between. Germline CDR1 and CDR2: SGHNT and YYREEE (reference sequence). CDR3: CASSKGGIGDEKLFF. The CDR3 DNA reads as TGTGCCAGCAGCAAGGGAGGGATCGGGGATGAAAAACTGTTTTTT.

V and J are TRBV5-6 and TRBJ1-2; weak D call: TRBD1 (5 bases). Trimming stripped 0 bases from V and 3 bases from J, with 21 bases between. The CDR3 is made up of 18 amino acids. CDR1 and CDR2 (germline): SGHDT, YYEEEE. In DNA form, the CDR3 reads TGTGCCAGCAGCTTGGGTAGCCCCCAAGGTCGGGGGGACTATGGCTACACCTTC. Residues: CASSLGSPQGRGDYGYTF.

The chain has TRBV14 and TRBJ2-7; 9 bases are a match to TRBD2. The V and J ends lost 5 bases and 7 bases, in that order; junction bases with no gene match: 12. Looked up from germline, CDR1 is SGHDN and CDR2 is FVKESK. This CDR3 has 15 residues. The CDR3 DNA reads as TGTGCCAGCAGCGGCCGGGGTAGCGGGAGATCTGAGCAGTACTTC. It codes for CASSGRGSGRSEQYF.

This chain uses TRBV5-5 with TRBJ1-6; D ambiguous. CDR3 length: 16 amino acids. CDR1 SGHKS and CDR2 YYEKEE come from the germline V gene (reference sequence). Trimming shortened V by 1 base and J by 0 bases, and 8 bases separated the two germline ends. CDR3 DNA: TGTGCCAGCAGCTTGTATAATTTCTCCTATAATTCACCCCTCCACTTT. This gives the protein CASSLYNFSYNSPLHF.

The chain has TRBV6-6 and TRBJ2-5; TRBD1 agrees at 9 bases. The V and J ends lost 4 bases and 2 bases, in that order; junction bases with no gene match: 5. Per germline, CDR1 MNHNY and CDR2 SVGAGI (reference sequence). The CDR3 runs to 15 residues. The CDR3 DNA sequence: TGTGCCAGCAGTTTAAAGGGACAGGGACAAGAGACCCAGTACTTC. Its protein is CASSLKGQGQETQYF.

The CDR3 loop reads CAWQVVPTGPSHEQYF. CDR3 sequence (DNA): TGTGCCTGGCAGGTCGTACCTACAGGGCCGTCCCACGAGCAGTACTTC. The chain joins TRBV30 to TRBJ2-7; the D gene is possibly TRBD1 (6 bases). Trimming took off 5 bases at V and 5 bases at J, with 25 bases between the two ends. Germline-derived CDR1 and CDR2 are GTSNPN and SVGIG (reference sequence). The CDR3 contains 16 residues.

A single count supports this clone. The V and J genes are TRBV28 and TRBJ2-7, with D maybe TRBD2 (6 bases). The V end lost 5 bases, the J end lost 5 bases, and 13 bases lay between the germline ends. CDR3 length: 13 residues. Germline values: CDR1 MDHEN, CDR2 SYDVKM. CDR3 residues: CASSPLDYNEQYF. In DNA, the CDR3 is TGTGCCAGCAGTCCCCTGGACTATAACGAGCAGTACTTC.

In this sample, this clone turned up a few times. The chain couples TRBV14 to TRBJ2-7; TRBD1 aligns across 10 bases. The V and J ends lost 1 base and 6 bases, in that order; junction bases with no gene match: 6. Germline lookup yields CDR1 SGHDN and CDR2 FVKESK. This CDR3 region has 15 residues. CDR3 loop: CASSQVFGTGVEQYF. In DNA form, the CDR3 reads TGTGCCAGCAGCCAAGTTTTTGGGACAGGGGTCGAGCAGTACTTC.